The 9 T cell receptor beta chains below all came from one sample that was sequenced in a study of T cells in Graves' hyperthyroidism and ophthalmopathy (dated by TCRdb to the late 2010s). Libraries were built with multiplex PCR. Sequencing was carried out with an Illumina HiSeq 2000. Amplification of TCR beta CDR3 regions was carried out from RNA transcripts. A first-round RT-PCR of the TCR CDR3 used the HTBI primer set with the Qiagen OneStep RT-PCR kit. TCRdb reprocessing: public reads trimmed at Q25 with fastp, clones called with MiXCR, in-frame beta chains kept. For every CDR3 protein sequence, its rows merge into one entry that carries the most common genes and DNA. This sample gives approximately 430,000 distinct CDR3 sequences in total; 15% to 18% of them show up just once. The ten largest clones add up to around 7% of the sample. Material: blood. Receptors originate from a woman in her late teens or twenties with Graves' hyperthyroidism.

A few counts support this clonotype. The chain has TRBV6-2 or TRBV6-3 and TRBJ2-5; D possibly corresponds to TRBD1 (6 bases). Germline CDR1 reads MNHEY; CDR2 reads SVGEGT. This CDR3 spans 16 amino acids. V gave up 4 bases and J gave up 5 bases, with 20 bases separating them. The CDR3 spells CASSSDLRQVSETQYF. The CDR3 DNA sequence: TGTGCCAGCAGTTCCGACTTGAGACAGGTGTCGGAGACCCAGTACTTC.

This clonotype was seen repeatedly, ten times or more. V is TRBV18 and J is TRBJ2-4; D is unresolved. V gave up 0 bases and J gave up 7 bases, with 16 bases separating them. CDR1 and CDR2 (germline): KGHSH, LQKENI. The CDR3 runs 16 residues. The CDR3 loop is CASSPPEKQFSNIQYF. CDR3 bases: TGTGCCAGCTCACCACCGGAGAAACAGTTCTCGAACATTCAGTACTTC.

Many counts were recorded for this clonotype. The chain's CDR3 is CSVSPGPSYEQYF. As DNA, the CDR3 is TGCAGCGTTAGCCCGGGACCGTCCTACGAGCAGTACTTC. The chain joins TRBV29-1 to TRBJ2-7; D may match TRBD1 or TRBD2 (5 bases each). Germline-derived CDR1 and CDR2 are SQVTM and ANQGSEA. There are 13 residues in the CDR3. Trimming removed 5 bases from V and 1 base from J, with 12 bases in between.

This clonotype has a count of ten or more. This rearrangement joins TRBV11-3 to TRBJ1-1; D gene uncertain. Germline loops: CDR1 SGHNT, CDR2 YENEEA. The V gene lost 2 bases and the J gene lost 1 base, with 17 bases spanning the gap. CDR3 size: 17 residues. The CDR3 is CASSLIAPWESNTEAFF. CDR3 DNA sequence: TGTGCCAGCAGCTTAATCGCGCCCTGGGAGTCGAACACTGAAGCTTTCTTT.

This clonotype occurred many times. The chain links TRBV6-1 to TRBJ2-4, with D hard to call. V lost 7 bases to trimming and J lost 1 base, with 11 bases between them. Germline V gene lookup returns CDR1 MNHNS and CDR2 SASEGT. The CDR3 length is 14 residues. CDR3 in DNA: TGTGCCAGCATTGATAGCACCGCCAAAAACATTCAGTACTTC. Translating it yields CASIDSTAKNIQYF.

This clonotype was observed a few times. The V gene is TRBV5-1, the J gene TRBJ2-2; D may be TRBD1 or TRBD2 (7 bases each). The CDR3 sequence is 18 residues long. V was pared by 0 bases and J by 2 bases, with 17 bases between. From germline, CDR1 is SGHRS and CDR2 YFSETQ. CDR3 protein: CASSLASGRGHNTGELFF. The DNA of the CDR3 is TGCGCCAGCAGCTTGGCCTCTGGGAGGGGGCATAACACCGGGGAGCTGTTTTTT.

The chain recombines TRBV12-3 or TRBV12-4 with TRBJ2-2; 7 positions agree with TRBD1. CDR3 length: 18 residues. The V gene end was trimmed by 4 bases and the J gene end by 1 base; junction bases not matched to a gene: 12. The CDR3 DNA follows: TGTGCCAGCAGTTATGGGCCGCCCGGGACAGAGAACACCGGGGAGCTGTTTTTT. Translation gives CASSYGPPGTENTGELFF.

This clonotype was seen ten or more times. V is TRBV28 and J is TRBJ1-6; no clear D gene. V was clipped by 5 bases and J by 0 bases, with 11 bases between them. CDR1 MDHEN and CDR2 SYDVKM come from the germline V gene. The CDR3 has 16 amino acids. This CDR3 is CASSPLSRSYNSPLHF. In DNA, the CDR3 is TGTGCCAGCAGTCCTTTATCACGCTCCTATAATTCACCCCTCCACTTT.

The chain carries TRBV9 and TRBJ2-7, with 9 bases matching TRBD1. V gave up 0 bases and J gave up 3 bases; unmatched junction bases: 4. CDR1 and CDR2 from the germline V gene are SGDLS and YYNGEE. The CDR3 runs to 15 residues. The DNA for the CDR3 is TGTGCCAGCAGCGTAGAGGGACAGGGTCACTACGAGCAGTACTTC. It yields the protein CASSVEGQGHYEQYF.